This TCR beta chain derives from a study of OX40 agonist ivuxolimab in advanced cancers. Study information: The patients received agonistic anti-OX40 (CD134) antibody ivuxolimab. Allowance was made for prior anti-PD-1, anti-PD-L1 or anti-CTLA-4 therapy, and roughly 39% had some.

Germline lookup yields CDR1 SNHLY and CDR2 FYNNEI. This CDR3 contains 13 residues. Trimming took off 3 bases at V and 1 base at J, with 3 bases between the two ends. Assay used: immunoSEQ multiplex PCR; TCRdb lists only in-frame clones, some missing. The data show approximately 74,000 clones, around 85% seen once. This clonotype originated in an adult with an advanced solid tumor such as melanoma, head and neck, liver or kidney cancer. The V and J genes are TRBV2 and TRBJ2-2; D uncertain. Sequenced material: CD4+ or CD8+ T cells sorted from blood, taken in a trial of the OX40 agonist ivuxolimab. CDR3 coding DNA: TGTGCCAGCAGTGAGCAGAACACCGGGGAGCTGTTTTTT. Amino acids: CASSEQNTGELFF. Based on the CDR3 plus reference TRBV2 and TRBJ2-2, the full variable domain is EPEVTQTPSHQVTQMGQEVILRCVPISNHLYFYWYRQILGQKVEFLVSFYNNEISEKSEIFDDQFSVERPDGSNFTLKIRSTKLEDSAMYFCASSEQNTGELFFGEGSRLTVL.